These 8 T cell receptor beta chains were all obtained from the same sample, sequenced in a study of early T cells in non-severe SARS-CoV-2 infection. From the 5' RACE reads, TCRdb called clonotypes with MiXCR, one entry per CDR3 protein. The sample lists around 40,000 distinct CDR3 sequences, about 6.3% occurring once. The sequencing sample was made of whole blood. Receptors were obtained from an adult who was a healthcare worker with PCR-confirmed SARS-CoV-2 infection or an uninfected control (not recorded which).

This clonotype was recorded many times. The CDR3 DNA reads as TGCAGTGCTAGGGGAGGAGCAGAGCAGTTCTTC. Translating gives CSARGGAEQFF. This chain uses TRBV20-1 with TRBJ2-1; D possibly corresponds to TRBD2 (6 bases). In germline, CDR1 is DFQATT, CDR2 SNEGSKA (reference sequence). CDR3 length: 11 amino acids. The V and J ends lost 3 bases and 10 bases respectively, with 10 bases between them.

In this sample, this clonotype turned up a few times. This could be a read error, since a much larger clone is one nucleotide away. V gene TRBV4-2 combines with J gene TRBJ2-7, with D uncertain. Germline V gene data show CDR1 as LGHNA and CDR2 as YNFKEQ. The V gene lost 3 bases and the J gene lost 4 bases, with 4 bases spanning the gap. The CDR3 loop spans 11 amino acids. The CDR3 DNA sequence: TGTGCCAGCAGCCACGAGTACGAGCAGTACTTC. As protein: CASSHEYEQYF.

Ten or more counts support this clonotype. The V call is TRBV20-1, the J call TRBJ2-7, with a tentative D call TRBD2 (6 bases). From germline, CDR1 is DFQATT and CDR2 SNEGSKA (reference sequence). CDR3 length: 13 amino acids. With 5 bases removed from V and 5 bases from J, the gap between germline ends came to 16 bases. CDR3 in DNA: TGCAGTGCTTACCCAGCGGGTTTGCACGAGCAGTACTTC. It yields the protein CSAYPAGLHEQYF.

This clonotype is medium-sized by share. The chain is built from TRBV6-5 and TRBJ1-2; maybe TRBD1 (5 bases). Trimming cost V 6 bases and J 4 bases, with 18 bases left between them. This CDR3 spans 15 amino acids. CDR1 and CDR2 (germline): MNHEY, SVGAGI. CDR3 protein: CASSLKTGTIYGYTF. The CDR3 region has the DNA TGTGCCAGCAGCCTAAAGACCGGGACCATCTATGGCTACACCTTC.

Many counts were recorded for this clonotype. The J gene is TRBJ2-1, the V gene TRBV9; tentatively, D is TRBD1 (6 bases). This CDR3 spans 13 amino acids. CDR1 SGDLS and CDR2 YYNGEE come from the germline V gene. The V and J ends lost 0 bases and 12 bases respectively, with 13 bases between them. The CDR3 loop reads CASSVVAGAMQFF. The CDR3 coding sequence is TGTGCCAGCAGCGTAGTGGCAGGGGCTATGCAGTTCTTC.

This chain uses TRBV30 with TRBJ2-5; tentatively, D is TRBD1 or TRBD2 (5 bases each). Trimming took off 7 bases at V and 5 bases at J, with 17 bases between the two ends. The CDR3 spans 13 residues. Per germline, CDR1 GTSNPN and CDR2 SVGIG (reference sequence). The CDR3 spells CALTPGWGETQYF. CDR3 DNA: TGTGCCTTGACCCCGGGATGGGGGGAGACCCAGTACTTC. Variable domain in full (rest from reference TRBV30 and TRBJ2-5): SQTIHQWPATLVQPVGSPLSLECTVEGTSNPNLYWYRQAAGRGLQLLFYSVGIGQISSEVPQNLSASRPQDRQFILSSKKLLLSDSGFYLCALTPGWGETQYFGPGTRLLVL.

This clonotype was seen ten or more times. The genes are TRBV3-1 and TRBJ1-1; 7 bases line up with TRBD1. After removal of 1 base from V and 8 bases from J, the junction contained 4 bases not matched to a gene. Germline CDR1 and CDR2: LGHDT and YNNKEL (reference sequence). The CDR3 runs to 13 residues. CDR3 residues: CASSQAGRGEAFF. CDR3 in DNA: TGTGCCAGCAGCCAAGCGGGCAGGGGGGAAGCTTTCTTT.

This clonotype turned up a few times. In DNA form, the CDR3 reads TGCAGTGCTAGAGGTTGGACCAACGGGGATAATTCACCCCTCCACTTT. Its translation: CSARGWTNGDNSPLHF. The chain combines TRBV20-1 with TRBJ1-6, with D unclear. Germline V lookup: CDR1 DFQATT, CDR2 SNEGSKA (reference sequence). The CDR3 runs to 16 residues. Trimming pared 1 base from V and 5 bases from J, leaving 15 bases between.